This T cell receptor beta chain was identified during a study of T-cell memory formation after mild COVID-19. Study as a whole: TCR clustering was largely donor specific.

TCRdb independently ran MiXCR on the 5' RACE reads; one entry per CDR3 protein. Found here are about 190,000 distinct CDR3 sequences, about 27% of them singletons; the top ten hold more than 9.5%. The V end lost 1 base, the J end lost 6 bases, and 11 bases lay between the germline ends. Germline V gene data show CDR1 as MGHRA and CDR2 as YSYEKL. The CDR3 extends over 14 amino acids. Study-wide results and caveats: Whereas later expanders leaned CD4+, clones contracting day 15 to 85 showed a balanced CD4/CD8 makeup. Contracting CD4+ clones lay largely in CM and EM, with CD8+ ones residing in EMRA. A subset of responding clones appeared in pre-infection memory, suggesting cross-reactive memory joined.

This clonotype has only a few counts. The antigen is undetermined. This chain links TRBV4-1 with TRBJ2-3; D is unresolved. Material: PBMCs or a T cell subset sorted from them (not recorded which). The clonotype comes from an adult woman who had mild COVID-19 (a few samples of this study predate the infection). Cell type and time point are not known. For the CDR3, the DNA is TGCGCCAGCAGCCAAGGAGGTAACCCGGATACGCAGTATTTT. Amino acid sequence: CASSQGGNPDTQYF.